Below are 31 T cell receptor beta chains sequenced from a single sample in a study of shared clonotypes between healthy human individuals. Assay used: immunoSEQ multiplex PCR; TCRdb lists only in-frame clones, some missing. The table lists a few hundred thousand clones, 60% to 70% of them singletons. Source material: memory CD4+ T cells sorted from blood. Noted subset: CD45RA-negative fraction. Receptor source: a man aged 30-40 years in good health.

There are a few counts of this clone. The chain employs TRBV5-1 and TRBJ1-4; tentative D call: TRBD1 (6 bases). The CDR3 has 14 amino acids. V gave up 4 bases and J gave up 5 bases, with 12 bases separating them. Looked up from germline, CDR1 is SGHRS and CDR2 is YFSETQ. The CDR3 coding sequence is TGCGCCAGCAGCCCTACAGGGATCAATGAAAAACTGTTTTTT. It translates to CASSPTGINEKLFF.

There are a few counts of this clone. The chain combines TRBV9 with TRBJ2-1; D gene ambiguous. The CDR3 extends over 15 amino acids. Trimming pared 8 bases from V and 4 bases from J, leaving 19 bases between. In germline, CDR1 is SGDLS, CDR2 YYNGEE. CDR3 amino acids: CARFFTEFGYNEQFF. The CDR3 region has the DNA TGTGCCAGATTCTTTACAGAGTTCGGGTACAATGAGCAGTTCTTC.

This clone was observed a handful of times. The V call is TRBV10-1, the J call TRBJ1-1; no clear D gene. V lost 5 bases, J lost 6 bases, and 13 bases lay in between. This CDR3 region has 13 residues. Germline lookup yields CDR1 WNHNN and CDR2 SYGVQD (reference sequence). The CDR3 sequence: CASSRSSGAEAFF. The CDR3 nucleotides read TGCGCCAGCAGTAGGTCCAGCGGCGCTGAAGCTTTCTTT.

This clone was counted at least ten times. The chain is built from TRBV7-2 and TRBJ2-2; 10 nucleotides match TRBD1. With V trimmed by 5 bases and J by 5 bases, 5 bases remained unmatched. Germline values: CDR1 SGHTA, CDR2 FQGNSA. The length of the CDR3 is 15 residues. The CDR3 DNA follows: TGTGCCAGCAGCATCGACAGGGGGCGGACCGGGGAGCTGTTTTTT. This codes for CASSIDRGRTGELFF.

CDR3 DNA: TGTGCCAGCAGTTTACAGGGGGCGCGGGAGCAGTACTTC. It codes for CASSLQGAREQYF. The chain carries TRBV28 and TRBJ2-7; 8 positions match TRBD1. J was trimmed by 7 bases and V by 2 bases; bases with no gene match: 4. Germline CDR1 is MDHEN and CDR2 is SYDVKM. The CDR3 loop spans 13 amino acids.

The sample holds a few counts of this clone. This chain links TRBV15 with TRBJ2-7; D call uncertain. CDR1 LNHNV and CDR2 YYDKDF come from the germline V gene (reference sequence). The length of the CDR3 is 12 residues. The V end lost 5 bases, the J end lost 3 bases, and 8 bases lay between the germline ends. CDR3 DNA sequence: TGTGCCACCAGCTCTTCTGACTACGAGCAGTACTTC. This sequence encodes CATSSSDYEQYF. The variable domain in full, with the rest retrieved from reference TRBV15 and TRBJ2-7, is DAMVIQNPRYQVTQFGKPVTLSCSQTLNHNVMYWYQQKSSQAPKLLFHYYDKDFNNEADTPDNFQSRRPNTSFCFLDIRSPGLGDTAMYLCATSSSDYEQYFGPGTRLTVT.

This clone turned up a few times. This chain uses TRBV5-1 with TRBJ2-7, with D possibly called TRBD1 or TRBD2 (5 bases each). The CDR3 covers 14 residues. Germline CDR1 and CDR2: SGHRS and YFSETQ. The ends were cut back, 4 bases at V and 3 bases at J, with 14 bases in the middle. CDR3 residues: CASSSGEGIYEQYF. The CDR3 DNA reads as TGCGCCAGCAGCAGCGGAGAGGGGATCTACGAGCAGTACTTC.

The V call is TRBV28, the J call TRBJ1-2, with 8 nucleotides matching TRBD1. CDR1 and CDR2 from the germline V gene are MDHEN and SYDVKM. J lost 2 bases, V lost 6 bases, and 5 bases had no gene match. CDR3 length equals 14 residues. This CDR3 is CASRVQGANYGYTF. For the CDR3, the DNA is TGTGCCAGCAGAGTGCAGGGGGCGAACTATGGCTACACCTTC.

This clone was recorded a few times. V usage is TRBV7-6 and J usage is TRBJ2-1; 7 bases are shared with TRBD1. Germline loops: CDR1 SGHVS, CDR2 FNYEAQ. The J segment lost 14 bases and the V segment lost 1 base, leaving 8 bases of the junction unmatched. CDR3 size: 13 residues. In DNA form, the CDR3 reads TGTGCCAGCAGCTTAGAGAACAGGGGTCGAAAGTTCTTC. Its protein product is CASSLENRGRKFF.

The V call is TRBV28, the J call TRBJ2-7; no firm D call. Trimming removed 4 bases from V and 7 bases from J, with 11 bases in between. Germline lookup yields CDR1 MDHEN and CDR2 SYDVKM. CDR3 size: 12 residues. The CDR3 bases are TGTGCCAGCAGTTCCCTAAGAAGGGAGCAGTACTTC. It specifies CASSSLRREQYF.

This chain links TRBV7-2 with TRBJ2-1; D unclear. Germline assignment: CDR1 SGHTA and CDR2 FQGNSA. This CDR3 has 15 amino acids. Trimming took 6 bases from V and 10 from J, leaving 22 bases between them. CDR3 region: CASSRMARQTGEQFF. CDR3 DNA sequence: TGTGCCAGCAGTCGAATGGCCCGACAAACCGGGGAGCAGTTCTTC. Full variable domain (remainder filled in from reference TRBV7-2 and TRBJ2-1): GAGVSQSPSNKVTEKGKDVELRCDPISGHTALYWYRQSLGQGLEFLIYFQGNSAPDKSGLPSDRFSAERTGGSVSTLTIQRTQQEDSAVYLCASSRMARQTGEQFFGPGTRLTVL.

As concerns this clone: Other nucleotide sequences in the sample specify the same CDR3. The V call is TRBV5-1, the J call TRBJ2-3; no reliable D call. Germline V CDR1 and CDR2: SGHRS, YFSETQ. The CDR3 covers 14 residues. The germline V and J ends were trimmed by 0 bases and 2 bases, with 7 bases remaining between them. CDR3 protein: CASSLGQLTDTQYF. Here the CDR3 DNA reads TGCGCCAGCAGCTTGGGGCAACTCACAGATACGCAGTATTTT.

This rearrangement joins TRBV11-3 to TRBJ2-1, with 8 bases aligning to TRBD2. This CDR3 spans 15 amino acids. Per germline, CDR1 SGHNT and CDR2 YENEEA. V lost 6 bases, J lost 9 bases, and 13 bases stayed unmatched. The CDR3 coding sequence is TGTGCCAGCAGTCCCGCCGGGGTAGCGGGATCTGAGCAGTTCTTC. It yields the protein CASSPAGVAGSEQFF. The full variable domain, its missing parts supplied by reference TRBV11-3 and TRBJ2-1, is EAGVVQSPRYKIIEKKQPVAFWCNPISGHNTLYWYLQNLGQGPELLIRYENEEAVDDSQLPKDRFSAERLKGVDSTLKIQPAELGDSAVYLCASSPAGVAGSEQFFGPGTRLTVL.

This clone was recorded at least ten times. The gene calls are TRBV11-2 and TRBJ2-7, with 9 nucleotides matching TRBD1. CDR3 length: 15 residues. Germline V gene sequence: CDR1 SGHAT, CDR2 FQNNGV. The ends lost 4 bases at V and 4 bases at J; junction bases unmatched: 8. The CDR3 DNA sequence: TGTGCCAGCAGCTATGCCGGGACAGGGAGATACGAGCAGTACTTC. Translation gives CASSYAGTGRYEQYF.

The rearrangement links TRBV30 to TRBJ2-3; maybe TRBD2 (6 bases). V lost 4 bases, J lost 2 bases, and 13 bases lay in between. CDR1 is GTSNPN and CDR2 is SVGIG in the germline V gene (reference sequence). The CDR3 extends over 14 amino acids. CDR3 in DNA: TGTGCCTGGACAATGGGGGACTCCACAGATACGCAGTATTTT. Its translation is CAWTMGDSTDTQYF.

This chain uses TRBV4-1 with TRBJ1-2, with D maybe TRBD1 (5 bases). Germline V gene lookup returns CDR1 MGHRA and CDR2 YSYEKL. The CDR3 extends over 15 amino acids. Trimming pared 1 base from V and 8 bases from J, leaving 17 bases between. CDR3 loop: CASSQVFPGHWGYTF. Written as DNA, the CDR3 is TGCGCCAGCAGCCAAGTTTTCCCCGGACACTGGGGCTACACCTTC.

The chain joins TRBV14 to TRBJ2-1, with 11 bases lining up with TRBD2. The CDR3 length is 16 residues. V was pared by 4 bases and J by 3 bases, with 5 bases of the junction left unmatched. Germline loops: CDR1 SGHDN, CDR2 FVKESK. CDR3 in DNA: TGTGCCAGCAGCCGGCTAGCGGGAGGCCTCTACAATGAGCAGTTCTTC. Amino acid sequence: CASSRLAGGLYNEQFF. Together with reference TRBV14 and TRBJ2-1, the CDR3 gives the full variable domain: EAGVTQFPSHSVIEKGQTVTLRCDPISGHDNLYWYRRVMGKEIKFLLHFVKESKQDESGMPNNRFLAERTGGTYSTLKVQPAELEDSGVYFCASSRLAGGLYNEQFFGPGTRLTVL.

The rearrangement links TRBV28 to TRBJ2-1; 9 bases fit TRBD2. Looked up from germline, CDR1 is MDHEN and CDR2 is SYDVKM. The CDR3 contains 14 residues. With 4 bases clipped from V and 7 bases from J, the junction kept 5 bases outside the gene matches. In DNA form, the CDR3 reads TGTGCCAGCAGTTCGGCGGGAGGGAGTAATGAGCAGTTCTTC. Residues: CASSSAGGSNEQFF.

The chain combines TRBV19 with TRBJ2-7; D is ambiguous. V shed 9 bases and J shed 7 bases, with 16 bases lying between them. CDR3 length: 12 amino acids. Germline lookup yields CDR1 LNHDA and CDR2 SQIVND (reference sequence). The CDR3 loop is CARTQRRWEQYF. Here the CDR3 DNA reads TGTGCCAGGACGCAAAGGCGCTGGGAGCAGTACTTC.

The CDR3 bases are TGTGCCAGCTCACCAGGAGACAGGGGGCGGGAGACCCAGTACTTC. Amino acids: CASSPGDRGRETQYF. This chain links TRBV18 with TRBJ2-5; 10 positions match TRBD1. With 2 bases clipped from V and 5 bases from J, the junction kept 5 bases outside the gene matches. From germline, CDR1 is KGHSH and CDR2 LQKENI. The CDR3 has 15 amino acids.

This clone appeared a few times. The chain couples TRBV2 to TRBJ2-7, with 8 bases matching TRBD2. Germline V gene lookup returns CDR1 SNHLY and CDR2 FYNNEI. The CDR3 runs to 14 residues. With 6 bases clipped from V and 10 bases from J, the junction kept 14 bases outside the gene matches. The CDR3 DNA follows: TGTGCCAGCAGGGTGGCTAGCGGGTCGTCGGTACAGTACTTC. This encodes CASRVASGSSVQYF.

This clone came up a few times. The V and J genes are TRBV7-2 and TRBJ2-3; no definite D call. V gave up 1 base and J gave up 0 bases, with 5 bases separating them. Germline lookup yields CDR1 SGHTA and CDR2 FQGNSA. The CDR3 loop spans 14 amino acids. The CDR3 spells CASSLVVSTDTQYF. The DNA of the CDR3 is TGTGCCAGCAGCTTAGTTGTCAGCACAGATACGCAGTATTTT.

The chain couples TRBV28 to TRBJ1-1; D is possibly TRBD1 (5 bases). The V gene lost 4 bases and the J gene lost 1 base, with 13 bases spanning the gap. Per germline, CDR1 MDHEN and CDR2 SYDVKM. The CDR3 has 15 residues. The CDR3 loop is CASSSRERGNTEAFF. CDR3 DNA: TGTGCCAGCAGTTCTCGGGAAAGGGGGAACACTGAAGCTTTCTTT.

The rearrangement links TRBV7-1 to TRBJ2-7; maybe TRBD2 (6 bases). TRBV7-1 is an ORF for which the function is uncertain. The V gene lost 5 bases and the J gene lost 12 bases, with 17 bases spanning the gap. There are 12 residues in the CDR3. The CDR3: CASSPGGVSGYF. Here the CDR3 DNA reads TGTGCCAGCAGCCCCGGGGGAGTCTCGGGGTACTTC.

The chain has TRBV10-3 and TRBJ2-1; 8 nucleotides agree with TRBD2. V lost 6 bases, J lost 0 bases, and 10 bases stayed unmatched. Germline V lookup: CDR1 ENHRY, CDR2 SYGVKD. This CDR3 comprises 17 residues. This chain's CDR3 is CAISGTSNGGSYNEQFF. The DNA for the CDR3 is TGTGCCATCAGCGGGACTAGTAACGGTGGCTCCTACAATGAGCAGTTCTTC.

The table lists this clone with a few counts. Other nucleotide sequences from this sample produce the same CDR3. The chain is built from TRBV5-4 and TRBJ2-2; D is undetermined. The CDR3 consists of 13 residues. V dropped 4 bases and J dropped 5 bases, with 9 bases sitting between them. CDR1 and CDR2 from the germline V gene are SGHNT and YYREEE (reference sequence). CDR3 bases: TGTGCCAGCAGCCAACAGAATACCGGGGAGCTGTTTTTT. It is translated as CASSQQNTGELFF.

This chain's CDR3 is CASSTVGQSYNEQFF. CDR3 bases: TGTGCCAGTAGTACCGTCGGACAGAGCTACAATGAGCAGTTCTTC. The genes are TRBV19 and TRBJ2-1; TRBD1 might be the D (6 bases). Per germline, CDR1 LNHDA and CDR2 SQIVND (reference sequence). The CDR3 covers 15 residues. V was trimmed by 4 bases and J by 3 bases, leaving 13 bases between them.

V gene TRBV13 combines with J gene TRBJ1-1; possible D gene TRBD1, 6 bases. Germline CDR1 PRHDT, CDR2 FYEKMQ (reference sequence). Trimming left V 3 bases short and J 6 bases short, with 20 bases between. The CDR3 covers 16 residues. DNA for the CDR3: TGTGCCAGCAGCTTTTCAGGGCAGGGGCGGCGGGCTGAAGCTTTCTTT. This codes for CASSFSGQGRRAEAFF.

The chain recombines TRBV7-8 with TRBJ2-2; 9 bases are a match to TRBD1. The CDR3 length is 20 residues. Germline V gene sequence: CDR1 SGHVS, CDR2 FQNEAQ. V lost 4 bases and J lost 2; bases outside the gene matches: 17. CDR3 DNA sequence: TGTGCCAGCAGCTCCGCTATGGGACAGGGTGCCCTTAATAACACCGGGGAGCTGTTTTTT. Encoded protein: CASSSAMGQGALNNTGELFF.

V usage is TRBV9 and J usage is TRBJ2-1, with a tentative D call TRBD2 (5 bases). Germline CDR1 reads SGDLS; CDR2 reads YYNGEE. V lost 6 bases to trimming and J lost 6 bases, with 22 bases between them. This CDR3 is built from 16 residues. CDR3 region: CASIDYLPLEINEQFF. CDR3 sequence (DNA): TGTGCCAGCATCGACTACTTACCGCTCGAGATCAATGAGCAGTTCTTC.

This clone was observed a handful of times. The chain couples TRBV28 to TRBJ2-1, with D perhaps given as TRBD1 or TRBD2 (5 bases each). Trimming left V 8 bases short and J 7 bases short, with 24 bases between. This CDR3 spans 16 amino acids. CDR1 is MDHEN, CDR2 SYDVKM, per germline. Written as DNA, the CDR3 is TGTGCCAGCGGAGCTGGGGACCCAGCGTGGGGGAATGAGCAGTTCTTC. Residues: CASGAGDPAWGNEQFF.